This T cell receptor (beta chain) was found in a study of CD8 T cells in Susac syndrome. It was with random hexamers that roughly 0.45 to 1 ug RNA was reverse transcribed. TCRdb reprocessed the immunoSEQ multiplex PCR reads via MiXCR and lists one record per CDR3 protein. The data show 120,000 to 150,000 distinct CDR3 sequences, less than 95% seen once. Germline assignment: CDR1 MNHNS and CDR2 SASEGT. Trimming took 4 bases from V and 1 from J; bases not matched to a gene: 5. The CDR3 covers 17 residues. The specimen was CD4+ T cells from PBMCs. This receptor was taken from a human donor in good health. V and J are TRBV6-1 and TRBJ2-3, with 13 bases identical to TRBD2. CDR3: CASSAGTSGTRTDTQYF. The CDR3 coding sequence is TGTGCCAGCAGTGCCGGGACTAGCGGGACGCGCACAGATACGCAGTATTTT.